These T cell receptor beta chains were read from a single sample in a study of T cell responses to AZD1222 COVID-19 vaccine. Assay: immunoSEQ multiplex PCR; the TCRdb copy retains only in-frame clones and omits some. The sample includes about 73,000 clones, roughly 88% of them seen just once. Sequenced material: peripheral blood, taken on day 0 of AZD1222 vaccination. The receptors were sampled from an adult in good health. Each CDR3 is given without its conserved first and last residue. The D gene is left open where the match is weak.

>TRBD1|TRBV7-9|TRBJ1-2
ASSLTRGQAYGYT
>.|TRBV12-2|TRBJ2-4
ASRLVSGTRLAKNIQY
>.|TRBV6-1|TRBJ2-2
ASSELRGVTGELF
>.|TRBV27|TRBJ1-5
ASSPQSSNQPQH
>.|TRBV28|TRBJ1-6
ASSPPEDSPLH
>.|TRBV19|TRBJ1-1
ASSTRENTEAF
>.|TRBV12-3/TRBV12-4|TRBJ1-2
ASRRGREDGYT
>TRBD1|TRBV5-1|TRBJ2-7
ASSTGTGDREQY
>TRBD2|TRBV7-9|TRBJ2-3
ASSPSGSSTDTQY
>.|TRBV7-6|TRBJ1-5
ASSPLRGQSNQPQH